One sample yielded the 24 T cell receptor beta chains listed below, sequenced in a study of vaccination and CD4 T cells after COVID-19. Oncomine TCR Beta short-read sequencing was applied to DNA from cultured CD4+ T cells. MiXCR, applied by TCRdb to the PCR reads, yields one record per CDR3 protein. The sample includes fewer than 20,000 distinct CDR3 sequences, about 42% seen only once; the top ten take about 27%. These TCRs' antigens remain unknown. Treatment described: roughly 10-day PBMC culture with coronavirus spike peptide pools or control peptides (ViraFEST assay). The sequencing here drew on CD4+ T cells from blood, cultured in vitro, taken before SARS-CoV-2 vaccination. The receptors were sampled from a human donor who received a COVID-19 vaccine.

The chain is built from TRBV9 and TRBJ2-2, with 8 bases fitting TRBD2. This CDR3 has 15 residues. The germline V gene encodes CDR1 SGDLS and CDR2 YYNGEE. Losses at the gene ends were 4 bases for V and 3 bases for J; bases not matched to a gene: 5. The chain's CDR3 is CASSRSGGDTGELFF. DNA for the CDR3: TGTGCCAGCAGCCGGAGCGGGGGTGACACCGGGGAGCTGTTTTTT.

This clonotype has just one count. CDR3 nucleotide sequence: TGTGCCAGCAGCTTGCAGGGGACAAGAAACACTGAAGCTTTCTTT. It codes for CASSLQGTRNTEAFF. This chain uses TRBV11-2 with TRBJ1-1, with TRBD1 as a possible D gene (6 bases). Germline V gene lookup returns CDR1 SGHAT and CDR2 FQNNGV. V shed 3 bases and J shed 2 bases, with 13 bases lying between them. The CDR3 runs to 15 residues. Full variable domain (remainder filled in from reference TRBV11-2 and TRBJ1-1): EAGVAQSPRYKIIEKRQSVAFWCNPISGHATLYWYQQILGQGPKLLIQFQNNGVVDDSQLPKDRFSAERLKGVDSTLKIQPAKLEDSAVYLCASSLQGTRNTEAFFGQGTRLTVV.

This clonotype was found a few times. V gene TRBV2 combines with J gene TRBJ2-5; TRBD2 aligns across 10 bases. V trimming: 6 bases; J trimming: 4 bases; junction bases outside the gene matches: 8. CDR3 length: 15 amino acids. Germline lookup yields CDR1 SNHLY and CDR2 FYNNEI. The CDR3 DNA follows: TGTGCCAGCAGGGCCCAGCGGGGGGGCCTAGAGACCCAGTACTTC. It is translated as CASRAQRGGLETQYF.

This chain uses TRBV27 with TRBJ2-2, with D maybe TRBD1 (6 bases). This CDR3 has 17 residues. From germline, CDR1 is MNHEY and CDR2 SMNVEV (reference sequence). Trimming removed 5 bases at V and 6 bases at J, with 22 bases between. This CDR3 reads CASSPSTTGSESGELFF. The CDR3 DNA is TGTGCCAGCAGTCCATCAACGACAGGATCGGAATCCGGGGAGCTGTTTTTT.

The chain uses TRBV25-1 and TRBJ1-3; no definite D call. This CDR3 spans 14 amino acids. V lost 3 bases to trimming and J lost 0 bases, with 6 bases between them. Per germline, CDR1 MGHDK and CDR2 SYGVNS. CDR3 bases: TGTGCCAGCAGTGACAGTGCCTCTGGAAACACCATATATTTT. Encoded protein: CASSDSASGNTIYF.

This chain links TRBV7-6 with TRBJ1-2; TRBD1 agrees at 7 bases. The germline V gene encodes CDR1 SGHVS and CDR2 FNYEAQ. After removal of 4 bases from V and 7 bases from J, the junction contained 6 bases not matched to a gene. This CDR3 is built from 13 residues. The CDR3 region is CASSSTGAGGYTF. The CDR3 DNA reads as TGTGCCAGCAGCTCCACAGGGGCTGGTGGCTACACCTTC.

The chain carries TRBV28 and TRBJ1-2, with 8 bases identical to TRBD1. Unmatched junction bases numbered 5, after V lost 2 bases and J lost 3 bases. Germline V gives CDR1 MDHEN, CDR2 SYDVKM. CDR3 length: 15 amino acids. The CDR3 spells CASSLNPGGDYGYTF. CDR3 sequence (DNA): TGTGCCAGCAGTTTAAACCCAGGGGGCGACTATGGCTACACCTTC.

This clonotype was recorded a few times. V and J are TRBV12-3 or TRBV12-4 and TRBJ1-5, with D unclear. This CDR3 is 13 amino acids long. V lost 2 bases to trimming and J lost 3 bases, with 5 bases between them. The DNA for the CDR3 is TGTGCCAGCAGTTTACAGTCCAATCAGCCCCAGCATTTT. Translated, it gives CASSLQSNQPQHF.

This clonotype was picked up a small number of times. The chain has TRBV15 and TRBJ2-3; TRBD2 matches at 13 bases. Germline loops: CDR1 LNHNV, CDR2 YYDKDF (reference sequence). The V segment lost 2 bases and the J segment 4 bases; nucleotides outside the gene matches: 6. This CDR3 comprises 17 residues. CDR3 loop: CATSRKQTSGGADTQYF. Here the CDR3 DNA reads TGTGCCACCAGCAGAAAACAAACTAGCGGGGGGGCAGATACGCAGTATTTT. The full variable domain, completed using reference TRBV15 and TRBJ2-3, is DAMVIQNPRYQVTQFGKPVTLSCSQTLNHNVMYWYQQKSSQAPKLLFHYYDKDFNNEADTPDNFQSRRPNTSFCFLDIRSPGLGDTAMYLCATSRKQTSGGADTQYFGPGTRLTVL.

The rearrangement joins TRBV6-5 to TRBJ2-7; no firm D call. This CDR3 has 15 amino acids. Trimming removed 0 bases at V and 3 bases at J, with 12 bases between. The germline CDR1 and CDR2 sequences are MNHEY and SVGAGI. CDR3 DNA sequence: TGTGCCAGCAGTTACTCGTGGCAGAACCTCTACGAGCAGTACTTC. Translated: CASSYSWQNLYEQYF.

The genes are TRBV2 and TRBJ1-1; 7 bases line up with TRBD1. V shed 6 bases and J 1 base; nucleotides not matched to a gene: 5. Germline-derived CDR1 and CDR2 are SNHLY and FYNNEI. CDR3 length equals 14 residues. CDR3 nucleotide sequence: TGTGCCAGCAGGAGGGACAGTGGGAACACTGAAGCTTTCTTT. Its translation: CASRRDSGNTEAFF.

This clonotype was detected only a few times. The gene calls are TRBV4-1 and TRBJ2-5; 15 bases map to TRBD2. CDR1 is MGHRA and CDR2 is YSYEKL in the germline V gene. The CDR3 totals 19 residues. Unmatched junction bases numbered 15, after V lost 5 bases and J lost 5 bases. For the CDR3, the DNA is TGCGCCAGCAGCACCCCCGGACTAGCGGGGGGGCCGGGGAGGGAGACCCAGTACTTC. Amino acids: CASSTPGLAGGPGRETQYF.

The chain is built from TRBV6-1 and TRBJ2-1, with D perhaps TRBD2 (5 bases). Looked up from germline, CDR1 is MNHNS and CDR2 is SASEGT. The CDR3 spans 14 residues. V was cut by 6 bases and J by 3 bases, with 12 bases left in between. DNA of the CDR3: TGTGCCAGCAGCCGCGGACTCGTCTACAATGAGCAGTTCTTC. Its translation is CASSRGLVYNEQFF.

The chain is built from TRBV2 and TRBJ2-5, with 7 bases fitting TRBD1. The V and J ends lost 5 bases and 3 bases, in that order; junction bases with no gene match: 12. This CDR3 comprises 16 residues. From germline, CDR1 is SNHLY and CDR2 FYNNEI. The CDR3 DNA is TGTGCCAGCAGTAAAGACAGGGCTGGGAACAAAGAGACCCAGTACTTC. This encodes CASSKDRAGNKETQYF.

The genes are TRBV5-1 and TRBJ1-1, with D tentatively TRBD1 (5 bases). V lost 3 bases to trimming and J lost 1 base, with 13 bases between them. CDR1 and CDR2 from the germline V gene are SGHRS and YFSETQ. The CDR3 contains 15 residues. The CDR3 coding sequence is TGCGCCAGCAGCTCCCATGGAGGACAGAACACTGAAGCTTTCTTT. It is translated as CASSSHGGQNTEAFF.

CDR3 nucleotides: TGTGCCACCAGCAGAGGAGGGGGCCCCAGGACCCAGTACTTC. It yields the protein CATSRGGGPRTQYF. The V call is TRBV15, the J call TRBJ2-5; 7 bases align to TRBD1. V trimming: 1 base; J trimming: 7 bases; junction bases outside the gene matches: 6. From germline, CDR1 is LNHNV and CDR2 YYDKDF (reference sequence). The CDR3 sequence is 14 residues long.

V gene TRBV7-2 combines with J gene TRBJ2-5; D tentatively fits TRBD1 or TRBD2 (6 bases each). The germline gives CDR1 SGHTA, CDR2 FQGNSA. V lost 0 bases, J lost 1 base, and 9 bases lay in between. This CDR3 comprises 15 residues. The CDR3 here is CASSLASGAQETQYF. CDR3 DNA sequence: TGTGCCAGCAGCTTAGCATCGGGGGCCCAAGAGACCCAGTACTTC. Combining the CDR3 with reference TRBV7-2 and TRBJ2-5 gives the whole variable domain GAGVSQSPSNKVTEKGKDVELRCDPISGHTALYWYRQSLGQGLEFLIYFQGNSAPDKSGLPSDRFSAERTGGSVSTLTIQRTQQEDSAVYLCASSLASGAQETQYFGPGTRLLVL.

This chain uses TRBV6-1 with TRBJ2-7; D is unclear. This CDR3 spans 14 amino acids. Germline CDR1 reads MNHNS; CDR2 reads SASEGT. The V gene lost 8 bases and the J gene lost 3 bases, with 17 bases spanning the gap. CDR3 sequence (DNA): TGTGCCAGCCGAGATAGCTTAATAGTCTACGAGCAGTACTTC. This codes for CASRDSLIVYEQYF.

V usage is TRBV21-1 and J usage is TRBJ2-7; the tabulated D call, TRBD2, remains unverified against the DNA. TRBV21-1 is tagged as a pseudogene. This CDR3 has 18 residues. CDR3 residues: CASSKAQGRDGNAYEQYF. The CDR3, as DNA: TGTGCCAGCAGCAAAGCCCAGGGGAGGGATGGGAATGCCTACGAGCAGTACTTC.

The rearrangement uses TRBV15 and TRBJ2-5, with D hard to call. CDR1 and CDR2 from the germline V gene are LNHNV and YYDKDF (reference sequence). The CDR3 contains 11 residues. Trimming stripped 5 bases from V and 5 bases from J, with 6 bases between. This CDR3 reads CATSGLETQYF. The CDR3 DNA reads as TGTGCCACCAGCGGATTGGAGACCCAGTACTTC.

J is TRBJ1-1 and V is TRBV6-4; D is perhaps TRBD1 (5 bases). This CDR3 has 14 residues. Germline V CDR1 and CDR2: MRHNA, SNTAGT. The V end lost 0 bases, the J end lost 6 bases, and 11 bases lay between the germline ends. DNA of the CDR3: TGTGCCAGCAGTGACTCGCCCGGGGACGCTGAAGCTTTCTTT. This gives the protein CASSDSPGDAEAFF.

The CDR3 sequence is CASSPRQGETQYF. CDR3 nucleotides: TGTGCCAGCTCACCTCGGCAGGGGGAGACCCAGTACTTC. V and J are TRBV18 and TRBJ2-5, with D perhaps TRBD1 (6 bases). Germline V CDR1 and CDR2: KGHSH, LQKENI. V was clipped by 3 bases and J by 5 bases, with 10 bases between them. This CDR3 is built from 13 residues.

V is TRBV19 and J is TRBJ1-1; 8 positions agree with TRBD1. Per the germline V gene, CDR1 is LNHDA and CDR2 is SQIVND (reference sequence). The CDR3 has 17 amino acids. V was clipped by 5 bases and J by 1 base; unmatched bases: 12. DNA of the CDR3: TGTGCCAGTAGTCCCGGGGCGTCAGACAGGGGGAACACTGAAGCTTTCTTT. Its translation is CASSPGASDRGNTEAFF.

V and J are TRBV27 and TRBJ2-7, with D possibly TRBD2 on 6 matching bases. V gave up 6 bases and J gave up 1 base, with 16 bases separating them. CDR3 length equals 15 residues. Germline-derived CDR1 and CDR2 are MNHEY and SMNVEV (reference sequence). CDR3: CASSRGTSSSYEQYF. CDR3 DNA sequence: TGTGCCAGCAGCCGCGGGACCAGTTCTTCCTACGAGCAGTACTTC.